These 7 T cell receptor beta chains share one sample of origin, sequenced in a study of blood T cell repertoires in COVID-19. This table comes from immunoSEQ multiplex PCR, and its TCRdb copy is limited to in-frame clones, with some not included. Here the sample spans over 250,000 clones, approximately 86% being singletons. The sequenced sample was PBMCs or T cells enriched from blood (not recorded which). The receptors derive from a woman aged 18-29 years who had recovered from COVID-19.

The chain has TRBV24-1 and TRBJ2-2, with 7 positions matching TRBD1. Germline CDR1 KGHDR, CDR2 SFDVKD. The V segment lost 4 bases and the J segment 7 bases; nucleotides outside the gene matches: 8. CDR3 length equals 15 residues. DNA of the CDR3: TGTGCCACCAGTGACAGGGGGAGAGCGGACGGGGAGCTGTTTTTT. Translating gives CATSDRGRADGELFF.

This chain uses TRBV21-1 with TRBJ1-6; whether TRBD1, the table's D call, matches the DNA was not checked. TRBV21-1 is described as a pseudogene. CDR3 length: 21 amino acids. The CDR3 DNA reads as TGTGCCAGCAGCAATCTAACTTCCCTTCGGACAGGGGGCCCCTATAATTCACCCCTCCACTTT. It specifies CASSNLTSLRTGGPYNSPLHF.

Only one count was recorded for this clone. The V and J genes are TRBV10-1 and TRBJ1-2, with TRBD1 identical over 8 bases. V lost 3 bases, J lost 8 bases, and 11 bases stayed unmatched. Germline V CDR1 and CDR2: WNHNN, SYGVQD (reference sequence). CDR3 length: 15 amino acids. For the CDR3, the DNA is TGCGCCAGCAGTGACGGACAGGGCCTTCCTCCCGGCTACACCTTC. Its translation is CASSDGQGLPPGYTF.

The chain is built from TRBV27 and TRBJ2-3; 8 nucleotides agree with TRBD1. In germline, CDR1 is MNHEY, CDR2 SMNVEV (reference sequence). The V gene end was trimmed by 1 base and the J gene end by 4 bases; junction bases not matched to a gene: 7. CDR3 length: 16 amino acids. CDR3 nucleotides: TGTGCCAGCAGTTTATATACAGGGGGTGGCGCAGATACGCAGTATTTT. Encoded protein: CASSLYTGGGADTQYF.

The V and J genes are TRBV19 and TRBJ2-1, with 10 bases lining up with TRBD1. The CDR3 consists of 15 residues. Per germline, CDR1 LNHDA and CDR2 SQIVND (reference sequence). Losses at the gene ends were 5 bases for V and 9 bases for J; bases not matched to a gene: 10. For the CDR3, the DNA is TGTGCCAGTAGTCCCTTTGGGACAGGGGAGTCTGAGCAGTTCTTC. It is translated as CASSPFGTGESEQFF.

The V gene is TRBV19, the J gene TRBJ1-5, with 7 nucleotides matching TRBD1. The V and J ends lost 5 bases and 6 bases, in that order; junction bases with no gene match: 7. The CDR3 is 14 residues long. The germline V gene has CDR1 LNHDA and CDR2 SQIVND (reference sequence). The CDR3 loop reads CASSVQGNRQPQHF. In nucleotides, the CDR3 is TGTGCCAGTAGTGTACAGGGGAACCGTCAGCCCCAGCATTTT.

This chain uses TRBV18 with TRBJ2-1; D might be TRBD1 (5 bases). Germline values: CDR1 KGHSH, CDR2 LQKENI. V was pared by 0 bases and J by 5 bases, with 5 bases between. This CDR3 comprises 13 residues. CDR3 residues: CASSPPGHNEQFF. The DNA of the CDR3 is TGTGCCAGCTCACCACCGGGGCACAATGAGCAGTTCTTC.